One sample yielded the 26 T cell receptor beta chains listed below, sequenced in a study of T cell responses to AZD1222 COVID-19 vaccine. Method: immunoSEQ multiplex PCR; TCRdb's copy keeps in-frame clones and lacks some. Of around 150,000 clones in the sample, roughly 90% were seen once. Source: peripheral blood, taken on day 0 of AZD1222 vaccination. Source of these receptors: an adult in good health.

The V call is TRBV4-2, the J call TRBJ1-2; D gene uncertain. V was trimmed by 0 bases and J by 6 bases, leaving 14 bases between them. The CDR3 covers 15 residues. Looked up from germline, CDR1 is LGHNA and CDR2 is YNFKEQ. CDR3 in DNA: TGTGCCAGCAGCCAAGATCATAGGGTTCTGGATGGCTACACCTTC. Its protein product is CASSQDHRVLDGYTF.

V and J are TRBV5-1 and TRBJ1-2; D is unresolved. The CDR3 length is 14 residues. The germline V and J ends were trimmed by 1 base and 3 bases, with 10 bases remaining between them. The germline CDR1 and CDR2 sequences are SGHRS and YFSETQ. CDR3 bases: TGCGCCAGCAGCTTGTCCCTCGGAGACTATGGCTACACCTTC. It yields the protein CASSLSLGDYGYTF.

This clone was counted between two and nine times. The rearrangement joins TRBV5-1 to TRBJ2-2, with 11 bases identical to TRBD1. CDR1 is SGHRS and CDR2 is YFSETQ in the germline V gene. Losses at the gene ends were 3 bases for V and 6 bases for J; bases not matched to a gene: 7. The CDR3 is 16 amino acids. The CDR3 region is CASSSTGTGGPGELFF. DNA for the CDR3: TGCGCCAGCAGCTCGACCGGGACAGGGGGGCCCGGGGAGCTGTTTTTT.

The rearrangement joins TRBV15 to TRBJ1-6, with 9 bases aligning to TRBD1. Germline V gene data show CDR1 as LNHNV and CDR2 as YYDKDF (reference sequence). This CDR3 region has 15 residues. V dropped 5 bases and J dropped 7; count of bases not matched to a gene: 6. CDR3 nucleotides: TGTGCCACCAGCTCCGACAGGGGGAACAATTCACCCCTCCACTTT. Translated: CATSSDRGNNSPLHF.

This clone was seen once. This chain joins TRBV5-1 and TRBJ2-1; TRBD1 or TRBD2 may be the D gene (5 bases each). CDR1 is SGHRS and CDR2 is YFSETQ in the germline V gene. This CDR3 has 14 residues. V was clipped by 4 bases and J by 4 bases, with 12 bases between them. The CDR3 reads CASSRAGGYNEQFF. DNA of the CDR3: TGCGCCAGCAGCCGGGCTGGGGGTTACAATGAGCAGTTCTTC.

The rearrangement uses TRBV5-1 and TRBJ1-2; D is undetermined. The CDR3 length is 13 residues. V was clipped by 4 bases and J by 5 bases, with 12 bases between them. Germline V CDR1 and CDR2: SGHRS, YFSETQ. The CDR3 coding sequence is TGCGCCAGCAGCCCTTCAAAGGGTTATGGCTACACCTTC. Translated, it gives CASSPSKGYGYTF.

The rearrangement uses TRBV7-9 and TRBJ1-1; a possible D gene is TRBD1 (5 bases). Germline V gene data show CDR1 as SEHNR and CDR2 as FQNEAQ (reference sequence). The germline V and J ends were trimmed by 3 bases and 1 base, with 15 bases remaining between them. This CDR3 contains 16 residues. The CDR3 spells CASSFVPQGPNTEAFF. The DNA for the CDR3 is TGTGCCAGCAGCTTTGTCCCCCAGGGACCGAACACTGAAGCTTTCTTT.

The chain has TRBV14 and TRBJ2-1; D is possibly TRBD2 (6 bases). V lost 0 bases, J lost 16 bases, and 16 bases lay in between. The CDR3 contains 13 residues. Per the germline V gene, CDR1 is SGHDN and CDR2 is FVKESK. The CDR3 is CASSQDGRAGFFF. The CDR3 DNA sequence: TGTGCCAGCAGCCAAGATGGACGAGCGGGTTTTTTCTTC.

The chain uses TRBV27 and TRBJ2-7; TRBD2 aligns across 9 bases. Trimming at V came to 4 bases and at J to 2 bases, leaving 9 bases not matched to a gene. Germline values: CDR1 MNHEY, CDR2 SMNVEV (reference sequence). The length of the CDR3 is 16 residues. This chain's CDR3 is CASSSPGERGAYEQYF. The CDR3, as DNA: TGTGCCAGCAGTTCCCCCGGCGAGCGGGGGGCCTACGAGCAGTACTTC.

The rearrangement joins TRBV5-6 to TRBJ2-7; D perhaps matches TRBD1 (7 bases). Trimming cost V 0 bases and J 6 bases, with 10 bases left between them. This CDR3 has 13 amino acids. Germline lookup yields CDR1 SGHDT and CDR2 YYEEEE. The CDR3 protein is CASSLGQGGEQYF. The CDR3, as DNA: TGTGCCAGCAGCTTGGGACAGGGAGGCGAGCAGTACTTC.

The chain uses TRBV4-2 and TRBJ2-1; no clear D gene. The length of the CDR3 is 16 residues. Trimming removed 5 bases from V and 0 bases from J, with 14 bases in between. Per germline, CDR1 LGHNA and CDR2 YNFKEQ. This CDR3 reads CASSLQFHGSYNEQFF. The CDR3 DNA reads as TGTGCCAGCAGCTTACAATTTCACGGCTCCTACAATGAGCAGTTCTTC.

The chain is built from TRBV28 and TRBJ1-2; maybe TRBD1 (5 bases). The CDR3 runs 16 residues. The V gene's germline CDR1 is MDHEN and CDR2 SYDVKM. Trimming removed 2 bases from V and 7 bases from J, with 20 bases in between. CDR3 protein: CASSLLGGVIAGGYTF. In nucleotides, the CDR3 is TGTGCCAGCAGTTTACTTGGGGGGGTGATCGCTGGTGGCTACACCTTC.

The rearrangement links TRBV25-1 to TRBJ1-6; D might be TRBD1 (6 bases). V dropped 4 bases and J dropped 10 bases, with 11 bases sitting between them. This CDR3 contains 13 residues. The germline CDR1 and CDR2 sequences are MGHDK and SYGVNS. The CDR3 DNA is TGTGCCAGCAGTGGACAGGCTGGGTCACCCCTCCACTTT. Translating it yields CASSGQAGSPLHF.

The rearrangement uses TRBV12-3 or TRBV12-4 and TRBJ1-1, with 8 bases that match TRBD1. V trimming: 5 bases; J trimming: 10 bases; junction bases outside the gene matches: 3. This CDR3 is built from 11 residues. CDR3 sequence: CASSPQGGAFF. The CDR3 DNA sequence: TGTGCCAGCAGTCCACAGGGGGGAGCTTTCTTT.

The chain joins TRBV19 to TRBJ1-5; D is perhaps TRBD1 (5 bases). Trimming pared 6 bases from V and 3 bases from J, leaving 12 bases between. This CDR3 comprises 14 residues. Germline V gene data show CDR1 as LNHDA and CDR2 as SQIVND (reference sequence). The CDR3 spells CASRRRGDNQPQHF. The CDR3 DNA reads as TGTGCCAGTAGGAGGAGAGGGGACAATCAGCCCCAGCATTTT.

The chain uses TRBV19 and TRBJ1-1; 7 positions match TRBD1. J was trimmed by 4 bases and V by 5 bases; bases with no gene match: 10. In germline, CDR1 is LNHDA, CDR2 SQIVND (reference sequence). The CDR3 sequence is 15 residues long. CDR3 sequence reads: CASSRPTTGATEAFF. The CDR3 nucleotides read TGTGCCAGTAGTCGGCCTACAACAGGGGCCACTGAAGCTTTCTTT.

The V gene is TRBV5-5, the J gene TRBJ2-7; no reliable D call. Germline CDR1 is SGHKS and CDR2 is YYEKEE (reference sequence). The CDR3 runs to 14 residues. V lost 1 base, J lost 5 bases, and 13 bases lay in between. The CDR3 coding sequence is TGTGCCAGCAGCTTGTTGTTTAGTTTCGACGAGCAGTACTTC. It encodes CASSLLFSFDEQYF.

This rearrangement joins TRBV3-1 (or the pseudogene TRBV3-2) to TRBJ1-1, with D possibly matching TRBD1 (5 bases). CDR3 size: 17 residues. Germline lookup yields CDR1 LGHDT and CDR2 YNNKEL (reference sequence). Trimming stripped 3 bases from V and 0 bases from J, with 17 bases between. The CDR3 DNA follows: TGTGCCAGCAGCCAGGGTAAATGGGGACCCTTGAACACTGAAGCTTTCTTT. Its translation: CASSQGKWGPLNTEAFF.

J is TRBJ2-3 and V is TRBV4-1; 7 bases agree with TRBD2. The CDR3 covers 14 residues. J was trimmed by 1 base and V by 2 bases; bases with no gene match: 0. The germline CDR1 and CDR2 sequences are MGHRA and YSYEKL. The chain's CDR3 is CASSQREGTDTQYF. For the CDR3, the DNA is TGCGCCAGCAGCCAACGGGAGGGCACAGATACGCAGTATTTT.

This clone was recorded once. The rearrangement links TRBV7-8 to TRBJ2-3; perhaps TRBD2 as D (6 bases). V lost 0 bases and J 6 bases, leaving 13 bases between the germline ends. The germline V gene has CDR1 SGHVS and CDR2 FQNEAQ. The CDR3 sequence is 15 residues long. The CDR3 reads CASSLAEGFLDTQYF. The DNA for the CDR3 is TGTGCCAGCAGCTTAGCGGAGGGTTTTTTGGATACGCAGTATTTT.

A note on this clone: This sample includes further DNA sequences coding for the same CDR3. The V call is TRBV28, the J call TRBJ1-2; 7 bases fit TRBD1. The V gene's germline CDR1 is MDHEN and CDR2 SYDVKM. The CDR3 spans 14 residues. V was pared by 5 bases and J by 0 bases, with 3 bases of the junction left unmatched. Written as DNA, the CDR3 is TGTGCCAGCAGTCCACAGGGGACTAACTATGGCTACACCTTC. It yields the protein CASSPQGTNYGYTF.

This chain joins TRBV2 and TRBJ2-6; 9 positions match TRBD1. V was clipped by 4 bases and J by 4 bases; unmatched bases: 8. The V gene's germline CDR1 is SNHLY and CDR2 FYNNEI. The CDR3 contains 17 residues. The CDR3 DNA is TGTGCCAGCAGTGCGGGACAGGGCTTCGGCGGGGCCAACGTCCTGACTTTC. As protein: CASSAGQGFGGANVLTF.

The rearrangement joins TRBV18 to TRBJ2-3, with D possibly TRBD1 on 6 matching bases. The CDR3 contains 12 residues. Germline loops: CDR1 KGHSH, CDR2 LQKENI. Deletions cut 8 bases from V and 5 bases from J, with 11 bases between. CDR3 nucleotide sequence: TGTGCCAGCGCAACAGGGAGAGATACGCAGTATTTT. Its protein product is CASATGRDTQYF. The variable domain in full, completed from reference TRBV18 and TRBJ2-3, reads NAGVMQNPRHLVRRRGQEARLRCSPMKGHSHVYWYRQLPEEGLKFMVYLQKENIIDESGMPKERFSAEFPKEGPSILRIQQVVRGDSAAYFCASATGRDTQYFGPGTRLTVL.

The chain joins TRBV4-1 to TRBJ2-1, with 10 positions matching TRBD2. Germline CDR1 reads MGHRA; CDR2 reads YSYEKL. V was pared by 0 bases and J by 4 bases, with 3 bases of the junction left unmatched. The CDR3 has 16 residues. The CDR3 reads CASSQDLAGDYNEQFF. The CDR3 DNA follows: TGCGCCAGCAGCCAAGACCTAGCGGGAGATTACAATGAGCAGTTCTTC.

The sample holds one count of this clone. This chain uses TRBV11-3 with TRBJ1-2; D unresolved. Germline CDR1 reads SGHNT; CDR2 reads YENEEA. V dropped 4 bases and J dropped 8 bases, with 20 bases sitting between them. The CDR3 loop spans 15 amino acids. The CDR3 coding sequence is TGTGCCAGCAGCTCCGGGAGGGAAGTTGAAGGCGGCTACACCTTC. Translating gives CASSSGREVEGGYTF.

To note about this clone: Other nucleotide sequences from this sample produce the same CDR3. The chain joins TRBV27 to TRBJ2-2; unclear D gene. There are 13 residues in the CDR3. In germline, CDR1 is MNHEY, CDR2 SMNVEV (reference sequence). Trimming left V 3 bases short and J 6 bases short, with 8 bases between. The chain's CDR3 is CASSLRTAGELFF. DNA for the CDR3: TGTGCCAGCAGTTTGAGAACCGCCGGGGAGCTGTTTTTT.